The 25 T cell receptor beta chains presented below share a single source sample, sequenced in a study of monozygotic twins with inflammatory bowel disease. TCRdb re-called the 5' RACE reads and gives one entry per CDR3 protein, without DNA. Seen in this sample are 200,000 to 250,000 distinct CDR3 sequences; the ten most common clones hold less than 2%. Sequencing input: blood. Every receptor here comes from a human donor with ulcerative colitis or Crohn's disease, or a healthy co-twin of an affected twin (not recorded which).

The CDR3 loop reads CATRTGVMDEKLFF. The V gene is TRBV10-3, the J gene TRBJ1-4; the TCRdb call, TRBD1, lacks DNA for checking. This CDR3 has 14 amino acids. Germline assignment: CDR1 ENHRY and CDR2 SYGVKD.

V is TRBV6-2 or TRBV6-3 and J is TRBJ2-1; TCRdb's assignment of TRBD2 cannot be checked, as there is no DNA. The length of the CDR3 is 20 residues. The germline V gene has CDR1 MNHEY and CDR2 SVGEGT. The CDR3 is CATKLAGGQPGASSYNEQFF.

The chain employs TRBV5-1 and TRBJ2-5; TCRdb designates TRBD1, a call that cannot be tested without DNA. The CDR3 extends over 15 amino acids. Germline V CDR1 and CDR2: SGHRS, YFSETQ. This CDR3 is CASSLTGTGQETQYF.

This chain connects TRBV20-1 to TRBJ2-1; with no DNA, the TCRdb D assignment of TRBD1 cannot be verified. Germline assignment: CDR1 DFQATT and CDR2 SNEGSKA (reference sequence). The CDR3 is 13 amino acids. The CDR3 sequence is CSASSGKHNEQFF.

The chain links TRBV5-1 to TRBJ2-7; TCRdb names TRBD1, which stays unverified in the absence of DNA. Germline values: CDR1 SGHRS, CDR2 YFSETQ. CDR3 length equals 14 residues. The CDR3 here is CASSLEPRAGEQYF.

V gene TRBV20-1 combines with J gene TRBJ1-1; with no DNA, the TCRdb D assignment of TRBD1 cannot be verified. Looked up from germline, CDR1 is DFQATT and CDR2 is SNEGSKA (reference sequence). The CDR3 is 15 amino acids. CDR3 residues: CSARGLPGGRTEAFF.

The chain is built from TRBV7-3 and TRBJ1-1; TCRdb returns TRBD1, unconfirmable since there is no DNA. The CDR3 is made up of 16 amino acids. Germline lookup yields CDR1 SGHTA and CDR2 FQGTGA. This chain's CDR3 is CASSATRGGRNTEAFF.

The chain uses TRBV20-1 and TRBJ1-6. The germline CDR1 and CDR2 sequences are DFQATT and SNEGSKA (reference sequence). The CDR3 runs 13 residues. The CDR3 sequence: CSARDKYNSPLHF.

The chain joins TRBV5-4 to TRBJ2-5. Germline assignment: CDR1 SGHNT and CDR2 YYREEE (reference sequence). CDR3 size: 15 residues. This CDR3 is CASSLKVSGKETQYF.

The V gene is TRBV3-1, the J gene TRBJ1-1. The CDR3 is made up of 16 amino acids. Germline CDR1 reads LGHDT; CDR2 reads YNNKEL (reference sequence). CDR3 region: CASSPWMGPMNTEAFF.

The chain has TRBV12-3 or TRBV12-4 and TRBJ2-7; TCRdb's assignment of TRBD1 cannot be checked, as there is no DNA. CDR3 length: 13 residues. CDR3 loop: CASSLDRLRKQYF.

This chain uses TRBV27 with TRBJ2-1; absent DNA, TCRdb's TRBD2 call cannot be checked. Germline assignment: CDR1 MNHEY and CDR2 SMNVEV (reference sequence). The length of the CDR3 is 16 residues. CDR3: CASSLGAGGAYNEQFF.

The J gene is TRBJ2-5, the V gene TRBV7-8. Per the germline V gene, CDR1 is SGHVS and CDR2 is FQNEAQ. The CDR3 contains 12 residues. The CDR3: CASSPSLGTQYF.

CDR3 region: CASSPERVAGIQYF. This chain links TRBV5-1 with TRBJ2-4; checking the TCRdb D call of TRBD1 is not possible without DNA. The CDR3 has 14 amino acids. Germline V gene lookup returns CDR1 SGHRS and CDR2 YFSETQ.

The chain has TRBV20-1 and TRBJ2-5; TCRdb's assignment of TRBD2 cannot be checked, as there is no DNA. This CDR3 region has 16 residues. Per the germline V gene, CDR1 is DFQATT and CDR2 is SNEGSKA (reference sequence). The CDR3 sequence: CSATRPSGGRQETQYF.

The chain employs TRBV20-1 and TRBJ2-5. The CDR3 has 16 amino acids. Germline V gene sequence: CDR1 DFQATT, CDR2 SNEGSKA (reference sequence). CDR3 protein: CSAREIQGWYQETQYF.

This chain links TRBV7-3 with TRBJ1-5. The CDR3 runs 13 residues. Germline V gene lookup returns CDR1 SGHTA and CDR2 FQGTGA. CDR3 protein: CASSLNRDQPQHF. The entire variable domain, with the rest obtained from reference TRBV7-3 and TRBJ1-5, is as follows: GAGVSQTPSNKVTEKGKYVELRCDPISGHTALYWYRQSLGQGPEFLIYFQGTGAADDSGLPNDRFFAVRPEGSVSTLKIQRTERGDSAVYLCASSLNRDQPQHFGDGTRLSIL.

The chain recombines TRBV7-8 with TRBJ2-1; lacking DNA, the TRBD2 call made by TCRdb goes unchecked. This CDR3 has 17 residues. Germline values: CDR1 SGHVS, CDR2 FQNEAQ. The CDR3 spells CASSLGGRGLLYNEQFF.

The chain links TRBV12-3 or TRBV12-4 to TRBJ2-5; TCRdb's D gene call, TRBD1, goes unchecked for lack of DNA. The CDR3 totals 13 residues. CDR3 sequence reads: CASSPTGAETQYF.

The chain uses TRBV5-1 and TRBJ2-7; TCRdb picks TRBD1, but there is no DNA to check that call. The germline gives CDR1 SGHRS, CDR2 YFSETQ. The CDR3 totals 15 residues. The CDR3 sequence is CASSPAPGQTYEQYF. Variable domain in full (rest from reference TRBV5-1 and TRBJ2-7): KAGVTQTPRYLIKTRGQQVTLSCSPISGHRSVSWYQQTPGQGLQFLFEYFSETQRNKGNFPGRFSGRQFSNSRSEMNVSTLELGDSALYLCASSPAPGQTYEQYFGPGTRLTVT.

The CDR3 loop reads CASSQDWALAGNQPQHF. The rearrangement links TRBV14 to TRBJ1-5. The CDR3 loop spans 17 amino acids. CDR1 is SGHDN and CDR2 is FVKESK in the germline V gene. Using reference TRBV14 and TRBJ1-5 for the parts outside the CDR3, the full variable domain is EAGVTQFPSHSVIEKGQTVTLRCDPISGHDNLYWYRRVMGKEIKFLLHFVKESKQDESGMPNNRFLAERTGGTYSTLKVQPAELEDSGVYFCASSQDWALAGNQPQHFGDGTRLSIL.

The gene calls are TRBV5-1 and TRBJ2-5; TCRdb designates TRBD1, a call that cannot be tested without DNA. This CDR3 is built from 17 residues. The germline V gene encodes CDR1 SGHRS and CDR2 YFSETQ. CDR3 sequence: CASSLSSKRGPRETQYF.

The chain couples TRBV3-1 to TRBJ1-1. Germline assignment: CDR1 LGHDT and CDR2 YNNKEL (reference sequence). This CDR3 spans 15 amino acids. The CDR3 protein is CASSLRPFLDTEAFF. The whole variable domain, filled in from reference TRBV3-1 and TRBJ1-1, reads DTAVSQTPKYLVTQMGNDKSIKCEQNLGHDTMYWYKQDSKKFLKIMFSYNNKELIINETVPNRFSPKSPDKAHLNLHINSLELGDSAVYFCASSLRPFLDTEAFFGQGTRLTVV.

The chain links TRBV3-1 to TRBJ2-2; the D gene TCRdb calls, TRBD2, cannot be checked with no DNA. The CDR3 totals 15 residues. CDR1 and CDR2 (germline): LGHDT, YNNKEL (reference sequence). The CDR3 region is CASSRTSGATGELFF.

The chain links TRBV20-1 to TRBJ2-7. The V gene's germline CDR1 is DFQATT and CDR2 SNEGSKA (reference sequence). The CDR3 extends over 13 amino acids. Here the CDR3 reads CSARDKRDYEQYF.